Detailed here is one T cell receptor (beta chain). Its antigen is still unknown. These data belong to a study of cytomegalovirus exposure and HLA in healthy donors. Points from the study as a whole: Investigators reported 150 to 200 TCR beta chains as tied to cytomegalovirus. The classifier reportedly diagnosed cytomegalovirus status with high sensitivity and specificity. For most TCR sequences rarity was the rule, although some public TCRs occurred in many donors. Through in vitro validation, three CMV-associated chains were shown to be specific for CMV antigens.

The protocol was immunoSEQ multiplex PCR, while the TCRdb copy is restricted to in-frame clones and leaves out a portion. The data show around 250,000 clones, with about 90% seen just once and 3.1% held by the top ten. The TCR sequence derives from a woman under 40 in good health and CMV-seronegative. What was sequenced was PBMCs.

CDR3 coding DNA: TGTGCCAGCAGCGGCCACCCGGCTGCACGGAATCGCACAGATACGCAGTATTTT. Protein product: CASSGHPAARNRTDTQYF. This sequence joins TRBV11-2 and TRBJ2-3; D call uncertain. V shed 5 bases and J shed 1 base, with 22 bases lying between them. The CDR3 is 18 amino acids. CDR1 and CDR2 (germline): SGHAT, FQNNGV.